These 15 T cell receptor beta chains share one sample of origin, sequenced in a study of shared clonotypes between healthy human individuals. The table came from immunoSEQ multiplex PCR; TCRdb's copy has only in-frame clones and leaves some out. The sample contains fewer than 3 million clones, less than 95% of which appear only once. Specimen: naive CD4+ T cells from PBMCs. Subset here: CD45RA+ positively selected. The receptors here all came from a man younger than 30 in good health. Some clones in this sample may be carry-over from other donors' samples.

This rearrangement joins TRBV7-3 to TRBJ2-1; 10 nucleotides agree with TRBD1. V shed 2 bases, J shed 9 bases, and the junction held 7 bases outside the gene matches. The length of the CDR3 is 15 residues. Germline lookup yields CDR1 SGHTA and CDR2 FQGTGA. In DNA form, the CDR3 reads TGTGCCAGCAGCTTACCCGGGACAGGGGAAAGTGAGCAGTTCTTC. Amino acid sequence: CASSLPGTGESEQFF.

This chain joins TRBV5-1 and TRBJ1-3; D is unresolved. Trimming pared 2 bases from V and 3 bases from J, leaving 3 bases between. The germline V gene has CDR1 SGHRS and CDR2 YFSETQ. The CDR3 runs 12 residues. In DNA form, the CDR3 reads TGCGCCAGCAGCTTTGATGGAAACACCATATATTTT. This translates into CASSFDGNTIYF. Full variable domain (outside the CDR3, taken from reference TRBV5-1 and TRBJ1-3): KAGVTQTPRYLIKTRGQQVTLSCSPISGHRSVSWYQQTPGQGLQFLFEYFSETQRNKGNFPGRFSGRQFSNSRSEMNVSTLELGDSALYLCASSFDGNTIYFGEGSWLTVV.

The CDR3 DNA reads TGTGCCACCCGGAGGGGAGCAAACACCGGGGAGCTGTTTTTT. Encoded protein: CATRRGANTGELFF. This chain uses TRBV15 with TRBJ2-2; D may be TRBD2 (6 bases). The CDR3 sequence is 14 residues long. Germline loops: CDR1 LNHNV, CDR2 YYDKDF (reference sequence). Trimming pared 8 bases from V and 2 bases from J, leaving 12 bases between.

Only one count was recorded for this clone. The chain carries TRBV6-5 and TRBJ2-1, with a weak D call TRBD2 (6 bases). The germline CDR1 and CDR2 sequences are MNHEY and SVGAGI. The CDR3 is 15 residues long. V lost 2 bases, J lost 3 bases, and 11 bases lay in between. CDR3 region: CASSYDAGNYNEQFF. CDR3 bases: TGTGCCAGCAGTTACGACGCGGGGAACTACAATGAGCAGTTCTTC.

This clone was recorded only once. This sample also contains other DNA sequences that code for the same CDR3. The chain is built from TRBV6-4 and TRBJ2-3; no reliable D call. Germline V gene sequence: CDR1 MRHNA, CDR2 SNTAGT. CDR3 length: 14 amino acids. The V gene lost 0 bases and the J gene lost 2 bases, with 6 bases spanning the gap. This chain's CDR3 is CASSDSGFTDTQYF. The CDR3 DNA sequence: TGTGCCAGCAGTGACTCTGGGTTCACAGATACGCAGTATTTT.

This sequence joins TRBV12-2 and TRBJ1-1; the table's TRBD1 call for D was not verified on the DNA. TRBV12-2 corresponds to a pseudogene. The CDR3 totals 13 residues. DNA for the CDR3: TGTGCAAGTCGCTTAGTGGGGCACACTGAAGCTTTCTTT. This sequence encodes CASRLVGHTEAFF.

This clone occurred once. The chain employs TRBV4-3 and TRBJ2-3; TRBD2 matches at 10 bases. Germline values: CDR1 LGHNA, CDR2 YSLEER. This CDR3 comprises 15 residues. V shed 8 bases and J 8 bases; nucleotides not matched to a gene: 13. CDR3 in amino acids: CASAWTSGRGGTQYF. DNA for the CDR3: TGCGCCAGCGCTTGGACTAGCGGAAGGGGTGGTACGCAGTATTTT.

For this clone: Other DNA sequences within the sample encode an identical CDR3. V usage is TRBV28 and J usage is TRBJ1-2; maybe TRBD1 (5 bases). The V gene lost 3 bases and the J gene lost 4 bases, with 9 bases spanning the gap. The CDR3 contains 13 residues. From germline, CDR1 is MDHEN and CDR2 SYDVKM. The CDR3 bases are TGTGCCAGCAGTTTGGGGCAGACCTATGGCTACACCTTC. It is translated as CASSLGQTYGYTF.

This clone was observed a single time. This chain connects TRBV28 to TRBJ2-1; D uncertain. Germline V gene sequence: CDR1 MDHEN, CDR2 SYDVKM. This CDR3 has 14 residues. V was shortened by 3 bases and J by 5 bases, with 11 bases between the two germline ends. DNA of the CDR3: TGTGCCAGCAGTTTGGCCCAGACACACAATGAGCAGTTCTTC. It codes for CASSLAQTHNEQFF.

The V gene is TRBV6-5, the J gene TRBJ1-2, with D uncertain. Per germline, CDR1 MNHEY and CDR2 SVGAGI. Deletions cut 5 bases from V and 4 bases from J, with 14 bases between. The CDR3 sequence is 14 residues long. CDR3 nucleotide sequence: TGTGCCAGCAGTCCACTCCCCGGGTTCTATGGCTACACCTTC. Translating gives CASSPLPGFYGYTF.

CDR3 nucleotide sequence: TGTGCCAGCAGCTTATTTCGTAGCGGGACGGCCGGGGAGCTGTTTTTT. Amino acid sequence: CASSLFRSGTAGELFF. J is TRBJ2-2 and V is TRBV7-2; 8 nucleotides match TRBD2. Looked up from germline, CDR1 is SGHTA and CDR2 is FQGNSA. With 2 bases clipped from V and 6 bases from J, the junction kept 8 bases outside the gene matches. The CDR3 spans 16 residues.

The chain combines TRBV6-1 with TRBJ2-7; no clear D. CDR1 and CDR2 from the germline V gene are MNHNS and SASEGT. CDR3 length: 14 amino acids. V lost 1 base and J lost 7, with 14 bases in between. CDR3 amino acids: CASSEVNSAREQYF. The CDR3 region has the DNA TGTGCCAGCAGTGAAGTGAACTCAGCTCGGGAGCAGTACTTC.

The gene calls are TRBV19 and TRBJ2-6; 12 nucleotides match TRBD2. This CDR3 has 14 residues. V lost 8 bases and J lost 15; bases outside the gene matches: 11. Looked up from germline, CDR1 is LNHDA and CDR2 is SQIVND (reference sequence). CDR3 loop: CASSWTSGTSYLTF. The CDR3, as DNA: TGTGCCAGTTCCTGGACTAGCGGGACCTCCTACCTGACTTTC. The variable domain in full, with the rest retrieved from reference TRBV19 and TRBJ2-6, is DGGITQSPKYLFRKEGQNVTLSCEQNLNHDAMYWYRQDPGQGLRLIYYSQIVNDFQKGDIAEGYSVSREKKESFPLTVTSAQKNPTAFYLCASSWTSGTSYLTFGAGSRLTVL.

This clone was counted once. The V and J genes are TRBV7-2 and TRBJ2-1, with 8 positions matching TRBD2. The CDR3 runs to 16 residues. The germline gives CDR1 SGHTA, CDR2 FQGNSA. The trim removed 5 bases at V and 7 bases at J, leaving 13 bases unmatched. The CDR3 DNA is TGTGCCAGCAGCCTCGGACTAAGCGGGAGTCTAAATGAGCAGTTCTTC. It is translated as CASSLGLSGSLNEQFF.

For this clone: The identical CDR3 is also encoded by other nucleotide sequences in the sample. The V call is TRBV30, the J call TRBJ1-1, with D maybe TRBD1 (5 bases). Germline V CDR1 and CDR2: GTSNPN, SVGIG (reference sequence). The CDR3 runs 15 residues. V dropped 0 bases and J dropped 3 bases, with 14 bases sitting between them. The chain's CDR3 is CAWSVKVRGDTEAFF. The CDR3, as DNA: TGTGCCTGGAGTGTAAAGGTCCGGGGCGACACTGAAGCTTTCTTT.